This TCR beta chain was recovered during a study of T-cell reconstitution after alpha-beta-depleted transplantation in children. The study's findings and limits: T-cell numbers and diversity, one year after transplant, stemmed largely from T cells that were newly produced. Where some patients showed high TCRbeta diversity at day 60, it came from recipient T cells and thymic progenitors that had survived. Reported findings indicate that, about two months after transplant, alpha-beta T cells came from several hundred expanded clones, which were derived from non-depleted graft cells.

As it was prepared, the TCRbeta library received unique molecular identifiers. TCRdb reprocessed the PCR reads via MiXCR and lists one record per CDR3 protein. The sample lists around 440,000 distinct CDR3 sequences; roughly 10% were seen once. The CDR3 contains 16 residues. Germline values: CDR1 MNHEY, CDR2 SMNVEV (reference sequence). V gave up 0 bases and J gave up 4 bases, with 13 bases separating them. This clonotype has just a few counts. Its antigen remains unidentified. This rearrangement joins TRBV27 to TRBJ2-1, with D perhaps assigned TRBD1 or TRBD2 (5 bases each). The origin of this receptor is a child aged 2-9 years with inherited bone marrow failure, due to receive a stem cell transplant. The sequencing used PBMCs, collected before TCRalphabeta/CD19-depleted stem cell transplant. CDR3: CASSLSSGRFYNEQFF. The CDR3 nucleotides are TGTGCCAGCAGTTTATCATCGGGACGGTTTTACAATGAGCAGTTCTTC.